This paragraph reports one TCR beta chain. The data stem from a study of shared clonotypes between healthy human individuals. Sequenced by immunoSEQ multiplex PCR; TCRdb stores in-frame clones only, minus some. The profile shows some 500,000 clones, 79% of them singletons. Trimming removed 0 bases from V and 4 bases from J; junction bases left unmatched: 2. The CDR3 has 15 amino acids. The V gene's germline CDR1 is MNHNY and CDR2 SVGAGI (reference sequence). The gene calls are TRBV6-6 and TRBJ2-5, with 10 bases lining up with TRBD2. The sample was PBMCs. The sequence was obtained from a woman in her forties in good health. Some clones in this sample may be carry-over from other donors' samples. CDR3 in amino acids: CASSYSRLAGETQYF. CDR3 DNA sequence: TGTGCCAGCAGTTACTCGAGACTAGCGGGAGAGACCCAGTACTTC.